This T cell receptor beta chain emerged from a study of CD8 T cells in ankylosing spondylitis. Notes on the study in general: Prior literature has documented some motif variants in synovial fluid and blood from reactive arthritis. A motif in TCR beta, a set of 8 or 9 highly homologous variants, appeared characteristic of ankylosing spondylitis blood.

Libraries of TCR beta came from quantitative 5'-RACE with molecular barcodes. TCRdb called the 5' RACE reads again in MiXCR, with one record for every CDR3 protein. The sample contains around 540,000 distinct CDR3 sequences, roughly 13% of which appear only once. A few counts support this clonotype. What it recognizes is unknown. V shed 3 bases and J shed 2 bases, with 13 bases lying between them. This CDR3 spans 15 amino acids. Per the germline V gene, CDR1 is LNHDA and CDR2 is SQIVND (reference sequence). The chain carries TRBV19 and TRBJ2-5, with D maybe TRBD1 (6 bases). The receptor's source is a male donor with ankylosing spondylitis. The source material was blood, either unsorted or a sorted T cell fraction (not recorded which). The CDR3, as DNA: TGTGCCAGTAGTATCCCCGGGACACCTCAAGAGACCCAGTACTTC. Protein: CASSIPGTPQETQYF. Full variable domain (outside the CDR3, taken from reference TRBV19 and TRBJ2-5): DGGITQSPKYLFRKEGQNVTLSCEQNLNHDAMYWYRQDPGQGLRLIYYSQIVNDFQKGDIAEGYSVSREKKESFPLTVTSAQKNPTAFYLCASSIPGTPQETQYFGPGTRLLVL.